This T cell receptor beta chain is from a study of early T cells in non-severe SARS-CoV-2 infection (dated by TCRdb to the early 2020s). With regard to the full study: TCR sequencing used bulk RNA from unsorted whole blood, so alpha and beta chains could not be paired. General findings and caveats noted by the study authors: VDJdb matching was skewed toward anti-spike CD8 responses and likely underestimated virus-specific expansions by missing private and CD4 specificities.

The library was generated by 5' RACE. Sequencer: NextSeq 500. Unique molecular identifiers were attached to individual cDNA molecules in the TCR library protocol so that sequencing error and PCR bias could be corrected. TCR alpha and beta chains were both sequenced, and the abundances of alpha and beta sequences in each sample were closely correlated with each other. Processing in the source paper ran as follows. Decombinator V4 was used to perform V gene, J gene and CDR3 annotation of TCR sequences. Expanded TCRs were defined as changing significantly between any two time points under a Poisson model with p below 0.0001. TCR abundances were normalised to the total number of TCRs sequenced per sample and were expressed as counts per million. MAIT TCRs were defined by TRAV1-2 paired with TRAJ12, TRAJ20 or TRAJ33, and iNKT TCRs by TRAV10 paired with TRAJ18. VDJdb, accessed 1 November 2021, was searched for CMV, EBV and SARS-CoV-2 annotated TCRs, excluding TCRs annotated for multiple antigens. TCRdb itself trimmed the public reads at Q25 with fastp, ran MiXCR and retained productive beta chains. Under each unique CDR3 protein, matching rows form one entry showing the most common genes and DNA. Here the V and J calls rest on TCRdb's processing, not on the authors' analysis. The sample includes some 25,000 distinct CDR3 sequences, with about 4.5% observed a single time. The top ten constitute 15% to 19% of the sample.

Set within a cohort of healthcare workers in London, UK, this nested case-control study involved weekly PCR testing of nasopharyngeal swabs along with blood sampling. Healthcare workers were enrolled in the week of the UK lockdown, from 23 to 31 March 2020, and were followed every week for up to 16 weeks. Many counts were recorded for this clonotype. What this receptor recognizes is not known. Per-nucleotide qualities are absent, and no much larger clonotype sits a single base away. Looking up the germline V gene yields CDR1 MNHNS and CDR2 SASEGT. The CDR3, from cysteine to phenylalanine, totals 13 residues. Only the CDR3 portion is preserved as DNA: 39 bases, with reading frame beginning at the first base. The V and J ends are trimmed by 9 bases and 12 bases, leaving 21 bases between them.

The clonotype was recovered from an adult who was a healthcare worker with PCR-confirmed SARS-CoV-2 infection or an uninfected control (not recorded which). The V and J segments used are TRBV6-1 and TRBJ2-1, with the D assignment possibly TRBD1 or TRBD2, given 5 matching bases for each. The sequenced sample was whole blood. The sequenced DNA: TGTGCCAGTATACTCGACAGTCTGGACTCGCAGTTCTTC. Its amino acids are CASILDSLDSQFF.